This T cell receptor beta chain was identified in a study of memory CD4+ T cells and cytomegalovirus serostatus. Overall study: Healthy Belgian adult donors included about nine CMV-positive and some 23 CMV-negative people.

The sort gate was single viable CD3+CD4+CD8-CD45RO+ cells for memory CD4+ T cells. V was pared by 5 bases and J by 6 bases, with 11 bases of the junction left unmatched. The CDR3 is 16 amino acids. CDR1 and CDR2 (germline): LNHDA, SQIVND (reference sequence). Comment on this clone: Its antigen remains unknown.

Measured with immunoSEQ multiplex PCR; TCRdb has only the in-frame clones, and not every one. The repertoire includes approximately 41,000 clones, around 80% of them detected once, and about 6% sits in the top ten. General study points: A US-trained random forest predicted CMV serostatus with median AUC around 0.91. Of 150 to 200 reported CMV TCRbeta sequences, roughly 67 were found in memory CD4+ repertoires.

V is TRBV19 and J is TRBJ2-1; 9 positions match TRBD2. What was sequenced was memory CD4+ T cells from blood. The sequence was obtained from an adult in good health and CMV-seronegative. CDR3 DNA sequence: TGTGCCAGTAGTTCTTGGACGACTAGCGGACCCAATGAGCAGTTCTTC. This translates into CASSSWTTSGPNEQFF.